Included here is one T cell receptor beta chain sequence, with context. Its specificity is unknown. Cultured CD4+ T cell DNA underwent sequencing with the Oncomine TCR Beta short-read assay. CD4+ T cells were cultured, and genomic DNA was extracted from them. From the PCR reads, TCRdb called clonotypes with MiXCR, one entry per CDR3 protein. The sample yields approximately 20,000 distinct CDR3 sequences, approximately 33% seen once. Germline V gene lookup returns CDR1 MNHEY and CDR2 SMNVEV (reference sequence). Trimming cost V 6 bases and J 6 bases, with 12 bases left between them. CDR3 length: 14 residues. The treatment is: roughly 11-day PBMC culture with coronavirus spike peptide pools or control peptides (ViraFEST assay). Half the medium was exchanged for fresh IL-2 medium on days 3 and 7. The data are from a study of vaccination and CD4 T cells after COVID-19. Study as a whole: Of the convalescent patients, who were SARS-CoV-2 positive by nasal swab PCR, about 10 had mild and one severe disease. General study points: The median proportion of reactive clones detected only post-vaccination in convalescent patients was 86.3%.

The TCR was taken from a human donor with COVID-19. V gene TRBV27 combines with J gene TRBJ1-6, with D uncertain. The sequenced sample consisted of cultured CD4+ T cells from blood. This CDR3 reads CASSLRRFNSPLHF. In nucleotides, the CDR3 is TGTGCCAGCAGCCTCCGACGGTTTAATTCACCCCTCCACTTT.